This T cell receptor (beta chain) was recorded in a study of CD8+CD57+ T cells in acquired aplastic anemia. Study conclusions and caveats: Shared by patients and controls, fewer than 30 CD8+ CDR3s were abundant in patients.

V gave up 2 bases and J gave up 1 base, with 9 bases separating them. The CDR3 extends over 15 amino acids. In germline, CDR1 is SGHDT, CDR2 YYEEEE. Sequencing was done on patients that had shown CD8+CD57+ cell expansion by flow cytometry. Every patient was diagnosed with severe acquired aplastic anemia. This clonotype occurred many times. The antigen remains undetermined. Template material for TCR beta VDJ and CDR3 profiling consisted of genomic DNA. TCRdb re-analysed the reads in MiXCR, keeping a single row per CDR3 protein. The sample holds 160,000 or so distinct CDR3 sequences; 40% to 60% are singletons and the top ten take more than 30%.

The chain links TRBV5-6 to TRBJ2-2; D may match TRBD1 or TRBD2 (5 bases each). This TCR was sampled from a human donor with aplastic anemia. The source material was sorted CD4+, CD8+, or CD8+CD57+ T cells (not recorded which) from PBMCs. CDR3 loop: CASSFGTRNTGELFF. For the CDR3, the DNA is TGTGCCAGCAGCTTCGGGACGCGGAACACCGGGGAGCTGTTTTTT.